The 30 T cell receptor beta chains below come from one sample, sequenced in a study of blood T cell repertoires in COVID-19. Generated by immunoSEQ multiplex PCR, the TCRdb table keeps only in-frame clones and is missing some. The profile shows about 78,000 clones, about 88% of them singletons. The specimen sequenced was peripheral blood. These receptors came from a man aged 70-80 years with active or convalescent COVID-19.

This chain links TRBV4-2 with TRBJ1-1, with D possibly matching TRBD1 (5 bases). The germline V gene encodes CDR1 LGHNA and CDR2 YNFKEQ. There are 14 residues in the CDR3. V shed 1 base and J shed 11 bases, with 17 bases lying between them. The CDR3 bases are TGTGCCAGCAGCCAAGCGGGCGCAGGGTTTCGGGCTTTCTTT. It is translated as CASSQAGAGFRAFF.

The CDR3 nucleotides are TGTGCCAGCAGCTTCAAGGCTAGCGGGGGCCCTGGGGATACGCAGTATTTT. It specifies CASSFKASGGPGDTQYF. The rearrangement joins TRBV5-4 to TRBJ2-3; 10 positions match TRBD2. The CDR3 covers 17 residues. From germline, CDR1 is SGHNT and CDR2 YYREEE (reference sequence). Trimming took 2 bases from V and 6 from J; bases not matched to a gene: 12.

The CDR3 nucleotides read TGTGCCAGCAGCCTAGGGGGGACAAGGCAGGGCTATGGCTACACCTTC. Translating gives CASSLGGTRQGYGYTF. The chain uses TRBV9 and TRBJ1-2; D perhaps matches TRBD1 (6 bases). Trimming took off 4 bases at V and 4 bases at J, with 20 bases between the two ends. The CDR3 consists of 16 residues. Germline CDR1 and CDR2: SGDLS and YYNGEE.

The V call is TRBV29-1, the J call TRBJ2-1; the match to TRBD2 covers 7 bases. CDR3 length: 15 amino acids. Germline CDR1 SQVTM, CDR2 ANQGSEA. J gave up 8 bases and V 7 bases, and 17 bases lay outside the gene matches. In DNA, the CDR3 is TGCAGCGCCTACAGGAGGGAGGGTGGTGTGTATGAGCAGTTCTTC. Translation gives CSAYRREGGVYEQFF.

The V and J genes are TRBV6-5 and TRBJ2-7; 10 nucleotides align to TRBD2. Per germline, CDR1 MNHEY and CDR2 SVGAGI. The CDR3 loop spans 15 amino acids. Germline trimming cut 7 bases from V and 4 bases from J; bases unmatched to any gene: 10. The CDR3 loop is CASTPTLAGAYEQYF. The CDR3 DNA reads as TGTGCCAGCACCCCCACCCTAGCGGGAGCTTACGAGCAGTACTTC.

This clone came up a few times. The chain employs TRBV4-1 and TRBJ1-4; D is unresolved. Germline lookup yields CDR1 MGHRA and CDR2 YSYEKL. The CDR3 length is 16 residues. The V end lost 0 bases, the J end lost 4 bases, and 12 bases lay between the germline ends. CDR3 nucleotide sequence: TGCGCCAGCAGCCAAGATTTATCGGGGTTTAATGAAAAACTGTTTTTT. Protein sequence: CASSQDLSGFNEKLFF.

The V and J genes are TRBV5-1 and TRBJ1-1; 8 bases align to TRBD1. Germline lookup yields CDR1 SGHRS and CDR2 YFSETQ. V trimming: 1 base; J trimming: 7 bases; junction bases outside the gene matches: 6. The CDR3 runs to 14 residues. The CDR3 DNA reads TGCGCCAGCAGCTTGTTAGGACAGGGACATGAAGCTTTCTTT. Encoded protein: CASSLLGQGHEAFF.

As DNA, the CDR3 is TGTGCCAGCGGGAGACTTAGCAATCAGCCCCAGCATTTT. It specifies CASGRLSNQPQHF. J is TRBJ1-5 and V is TRBV28, with D uncertain. CDR3 size: 13 residues. The V end was cut by 8 bases, the J end by 0 bases, with 8 bases between. Germline lookup yields CDR1 MDHEN and CDR2 SYDVKM. The whole variable domain, filled in from reference TRBV28 and TRBJ1-5, reads DVKVTQSSRYLVKRTGEKVFLECVQDMDHENMFWYRQDPGLGLRLIYFSYDVKMKEKGDIPEGYSVSREKKERFSLILESASTNQTSMYLCASGRLSNQPQHFGDGTRLSIL.

The rearrangement links TRBV5-1 to TRBJ1-4; 8 nucleotides agree with TRBD1. J lost 7 bases, V lost 4 bases, and 3 bases had no gene match. Germline CDR1 and CDR2: SGHRS and YFSETQ. The CDR3 consists of 13 residues. CDR3: CASSRTGFEKLFF. CDR3 DNA: TGCGCCAGCAGCCGGACAGGGTTTGAAAAACTGTTTTTT.

The chain links TRBV4-2 to TRBJ2-7; maybe TRBD2 (6 bases). The germline gives CDR1 LGHNA, CDR2 YNFKEQ. Trimming pared 0 bases from V and 4 bases from J, leaving 16 bases between. The CDR3 totals 16 residues. The CDR3 region has the DNA TGTGCCAGCAGCCAAGAAAGTGGAGGGCGTCAATACGAGCAGTACTTC. Protein: CASSQESGGRQYEQYF.

The chain uses TRBV5-8 and TRBJ1-5; D uncertain. V dropped 0 bases and J dropped 3 bases, with 7 bases sitting between them. The CDR3 totals 14 residues. Germline V gives CDR1 SGHTS, CDR2 YDEGEE. The CDR3 DNA reads as TGTGCCAGCAGCTTGGACAGACACAATCAGCCCCAGCATTTT. Its protein product is CASSLDRHNQPQHF.

To note about this clone: The same CDR3 is also encoded by other DNA sequences in this sample. The J gene is TRBJ2-1, the V gene TRBV7-3; TRBD2 matches 12 bases. The V and J ends lost 4 bases and 5 bases, in that order; junction bases with no gene match: 6. CDR3 length: 16 amino acids. CDR1 and CDR2 (germline): SGHTA, FQGTGA. The DNA for the CDR3 is TGTGCCAGCAGCTCCCTAGCGGGAGGGCCGCACAATGAGCAGTTCTTC. This codes for CASSSLAGGPHNEQFF.

The chain carries TRBV7-6 and TRBJ2-6; the match to TRBD1 covers 12 bases. Trimming at V came to 5 bases and at J to 1 base, leaving 15 bases not matched to a gene. Germline values: CDR1 SGHVS, CDR2 FNYEAQ. This CDR3 comprises 21 residues. CDR3 residues: CASSPSPGTGGAGSGANVLTF. Written as DNA, the CDR3 is TGTGCCAGCAGCCCAAGTCCCGGGACAGGGGGCGCGGGATCTGGGGCCAACGTCCTGACTTTC.

The chain is built from TRBV9 and TRBJ2-5, with a weak D call TRBD1 (5 bases). V shed 0 bases and J shed 1 base, with 16 bases lying between them. This CDR3 region has 17 residues. The germline V gene encodes CDR1 SGDLS and CDR2 YYNGEE. The CDR3, as DNA: TGTGCCAGCAGCGTAGACCCAGCAGGGTCAACCCAAGAGACCCAGTACTTC. It encodes CASSVDPAGSTQETQYF.

This clone came up once. The chain combines TRBV20-1 with TRBJ1-2; no definite D call. Germline assignment: CDR1 DFQATT and CDR2 SNEGSKA (reference sequence). The CDR3 has 11 residues. The V end lost 3 bases, the J end lost 8 bases, and 10 bases lay between the germline ends. The CDR3 region has the DNA TGCAGTGCTAGCCGGCCAGGCGGCTACACCTTC. Its translation: CSASRPGGYTF.

The chain combines TRBV6-2 or TRBV6-3 with TRBJ2-3, with a tentative D call TRBD2 (6 bases). Germline values: CDR1 MNHEY, CDR2 SVGEGT. The CDR3 consists of 15 residues. The ends were cut back, 5 bases at V and 3 bases at J, with 15 bases in the middle. CDR3 loop: CASSQRGWMTDTQYF. The CDR3 DNA sequence: TGTGCCAGCAGTCAACGGGGGTGGATGACAGATACGCAGTATTTT.

The chain has TRBV5-1 and TRBJ2-3; 11 bases fit TRBD2. V trimming: 4 bases; J trimming: 4 bases; junction bases outside the gene matches: 14. The CDR3 totals 18 residues. CDR1 is SGHRS and CDR2 is YFSETQ in the germline V gene. Here the CDR3 DNA reads TGCGCCAGCAGCCATACCCTTAGCGGGAGGGCCCGCCCAGATACGCAGTATTTT. This gives the protein CASSHTLSGRARPDTQYF.

The chain is built from TRBV27 and TRBJ2-1, with a weak D call TRBD1 (5 bases). Germline V gene sequence: CDR1 MNHEY, CDR2 SMNVEV (reference sequence). The CDR3 spans 14 residues. Trimming removed 3 bases at V and 2 bases at J, with 8 bases between. The CDR3 DNA follows: TGTGCCAGCAGTTTTCAGGGTGCCTACAATGAGCAGTTCTTC. This translates into CASSFQGAYNEQFF.

The chain has TRBV11-2 and TRBJ2-1; 8 bases line up with TRBD2. The ends lost 2 bases at V and 3 bases at J; junction bases unmatched: 3. Germline V gene lookup returns CDR1 SGHAT and CDR2 FQNNGV. The CDR3 consists of 15 residues. CDR3 bases: TGTGCCAGCAGCTTACCCCTAGCGGGCTACAATGAGCAGTTCTTC. It specifies CASSLPLAGYNEQFF.

This chain connects TRBV5-4 to TRBJ2-7; TRBD1 matches 9 bases. The CDR3 spans 13 residues. Germline V gene lookup returns CDR1 SGHNT and CDR2 YYREEE (reference sequence). V shed 3 bases and J 5 bases; nucleotides not matched to a gene: 3. The CDR3 is CASSWTGEDEQYF. The CDR3, as DNA: TGTGCCAGCAGCTGGACAGGGGAGGACGAGCAGTACTTC.

J is TRBJ1-1 and V is TRBV6-1; D might be TRBD1 (5 bases). V was cut by 0 bases and J by 0 bases, with 11 bases left in between. The CDR3 covers 16 residues. Germline loops: CDR1 MNHNS, CDR2 SASEGT. CDR3 amino acids: CASSEALQGVNTEAFF. The CDR3 coding sequence is TGTGCCAGCAGTGAAGCGCTTCAGGGCGTGAACACTGAAGCTTTCTTT.

The chain links TRBV11-2 to TRBJ1-6, with 10 bases fitting TRBD1. CDR1 and CDR2 from the germline V gene are SGHAT and FQNNGV. Germline trimming cut 3 bases from V and 9 bases from J; bases unmatched to any gene: 5. This CDR3 region has 15 residues. The CDR3 reads CASSFDRGRGSPLHF. CDR3 nucleotides: TGTGCCAGCAGCTTCGACAGGGGGCGCGGTTCACCCCTCCACTTT.

The J gene is TRBJ1-4, the V gene TRBV7-8; 11 nucleotides agree with TRBD1. V was pared by 7 bases and J by 7 bases, with 5 bases of the junction left unmatched. CDR1 and CDR2 (germline): SGHVS, FQNEAQ. This CDR3 region has 14 residues. Written as DNA, the CDR3 is TGTGCCAGCAACCTGGGACAGGGGGGTGAAAAACTGTTTTTT. Protein product: CASNLGQGGEKLFF.

This chain connects TRBV5-6 to TRBJ1-6, with 9 nucleotides matching TRBD1. Looked up from germline, CDR1 is SGHDT and CDR2 is YYEEEE. The trim removed 0 bases at V and 18 bases at J, leaving 19 bases unmatched. The CDR3 length is 17 residues. CDR3 in amino acids: CASSLGLGGGPGQGNHF. CDR3 DNA sequence: TGTGCCAGCAGCTTGGGACTGGGAGGTGGACCGGGACAGGGTAACCACTTT.

The chain carries TRBV11-3 and TRBJ2-7; TRBD1 agrees at 8 bases. CDR1 is SGHNT and CDR2 is YENEEA in the germline V gene. Losses at the gene ends were 2 bases for V and 6 bases for J; bases not matched to a gene: 3. This CDR3 region has 13 residues. CDR3 protein: CASSLQGAREQYF. The CDR3 nucleotides read TGTGCCAGCAGCTTACAGGGGGCGCGCGAGCAGTACTTC.

Here the CDR3 DNA reads TGTGCCTGGAGTATATCAGGGGCCGCGCTCTTATCCCGGGGCTACACCTTC. Translation gives CAWSISGAALLSRGYTF. The chain has TRBV30 and TRBJ1-2, with a tentative D call TRBD1 (6 bases). Germline V gene data show CDR1 as GTSNPN and CDR2 as SVGIG (reference sequence). The CDR3 is made up of 17 amino acids. Trimming left V 2 bases short and J 8 bases short, with 27 bases between.

V gene TRBV19 combines with J gene TRBJ2-2; D is perhaps TRBD1 (6 bases). The CDR3 spans 16 residues. V was clipped by 6 bases and J by 2 bases, with 16 bases between them. The germline CDR1 and CDR2 sequences are LNHDA and SQIVND (reference sequence). CDR3 in amino acids: CASRSLGTFNTGELFF. The CDR3 DNA is TGTGCCAGTAGGAGTCTCGGGACATTCAACACCGGGGAGCTGTTTTTT.

The chain links TRBV10-3 to TRBJ2-7; 14 bases match TRBD2. Germline V lookup: CDR1 ENHRY, CDR2 SYGVKD. After removal of 8 bases from V and 4 bases from J, the junction contained 7 bases not matched to a gene. There are 15 residues in the CDR3. The chain's CDR3 is CAIAGTSGRGYEQYF. DNA for the CDR3: TGTGCCATCGCCGGGACTAGCGGGAGAGGGTACGAGCAGTACTTC.

The chain uses TRBV7-9 and TRBJ2-5; the D is unclear. The germline V gene encodes CDR1 SEHNR and CDR2 FQNEAQ (reference sequence). This CDR3 region has 12 residues. V was clipped by 1 base and J by 11 bases, with 11 bases between them. CDR3 in amino acids: CASSLGPGHQYF. Here the CDR3 DNA reads TGTGCCAGCAGCTTAGGTCCGGGTCATCAGTACTTC.

The chain has TRBV7-3 and TRBJ2-3; D perhaps matches TRBD2 (6 bases). CDR1 and CDR2 from the germline V gene are SGHTA and FQGTGA. This CDR3 is built from 12 residues. Trimming left V 5 bases short and J 6 bases short, with 9 bases between. The CDR3 sequence is CASSPGGDTQYF. The CDR3 bases are TGTGCCAGCAGCCCTGGAGGGGATACGCAGTATTTT.